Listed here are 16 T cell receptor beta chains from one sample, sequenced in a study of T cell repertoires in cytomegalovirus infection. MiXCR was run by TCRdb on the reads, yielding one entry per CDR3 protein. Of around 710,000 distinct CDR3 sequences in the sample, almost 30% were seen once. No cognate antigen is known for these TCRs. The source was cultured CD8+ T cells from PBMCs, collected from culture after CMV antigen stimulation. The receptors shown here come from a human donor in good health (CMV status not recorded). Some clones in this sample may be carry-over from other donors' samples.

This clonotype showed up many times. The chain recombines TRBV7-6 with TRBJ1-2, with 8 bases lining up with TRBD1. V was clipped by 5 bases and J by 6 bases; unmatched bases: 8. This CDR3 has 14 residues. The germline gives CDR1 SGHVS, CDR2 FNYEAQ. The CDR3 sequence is CASSPGQGIDGYTF. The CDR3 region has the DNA TGTGCCAGCAGCCCCGGACAGGGAATCGATGGCTACACCTTC.

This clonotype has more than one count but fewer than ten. The chain's CDR3 is CASSLWDSAEGEQFF. The CDR3 DNA follows: TGTGCCAGCAGTTTATGGGACAGCGCCGAAGGAGAGCAGTTCTTC. The chain couples TRBV14 to TRBJ2-1, with TRBD1 matching 7 bases. J gave up 10 bases and V 6 bases, and 15 bases lay outside the gene matches. Germline V gene sequence: CDR1 SGHDN, CDR2 FVKESK. This CDR3 has 15 amino acids.

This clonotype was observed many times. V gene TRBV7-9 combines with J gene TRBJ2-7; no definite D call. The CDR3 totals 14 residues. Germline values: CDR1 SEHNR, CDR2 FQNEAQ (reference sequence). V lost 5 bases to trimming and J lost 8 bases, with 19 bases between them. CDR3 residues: CASSQVDGAGQQYF. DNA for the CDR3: TGTGCCAGCAGCCAGGTGGACGGAGCCGGGCAGCAGTACTTC.

DNA for the CDR3: TGTGCCAGTAGTATAGTGGGGTACCAAGAGACCCAGTACTTC. Amino acid sequence: CASSIVGYQETQYF. The V gene is TRBV19, the J gene TRBJ2-5, with unresolved D. The CDR3 totals 14 residues. Germline loops: CDR1 LNHDA, CDR2 SQIVND (reference sequence). Trimming left V 1 base short and J 0 bases short, with 6 bases between. Together with reference TRBV19 and TRBJ2-5, the CDR3 gives the full variable domain: DGGITQSPKYLFRKEGQNVTLSCEQNLNHDAMYWYRQDPGQGLRLIYYSQIVNDFQKGDIAEGYSVSREKKESFPLTVTSAQKNPTAFYLCASSIVGYQETQYFGPGTRLLVL.

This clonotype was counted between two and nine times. Here the CDR3 reads CASSSHHLSSYNEQFF. Written as DNA, the CDR3 is TGTGCCAGCAGCTCGCACCACTTGAGCTCCTACAATGAGCAGTTCTTC. The V call is TRBV7-9, the J call TRBJ2-1; D not certain. The CDR3 totals 16 residues. With 4 bases removed from V and 0 bases from J, the gap between germline ends came to 13 bases. Germline loops: CDR1 SEHNR, CDR2 FQNEAQ (reference sequence).

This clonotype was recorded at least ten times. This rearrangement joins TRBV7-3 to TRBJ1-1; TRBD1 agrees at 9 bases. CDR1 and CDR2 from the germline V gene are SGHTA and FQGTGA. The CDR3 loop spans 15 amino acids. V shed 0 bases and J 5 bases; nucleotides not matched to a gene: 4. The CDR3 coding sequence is TGTGCCAGCAGCTTAACGGAAGACAGGGGGACTGAAGCTTTCTTT. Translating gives CASSLTEDRGTEAFF. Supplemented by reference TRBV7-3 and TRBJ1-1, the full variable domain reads GAGVSQTPSNKVTEKGKYVELRCDPISGHTALYWYRQSLGQGPEFLIYFQGTGAADDSGLPNDRFFAVRPEGSVSTLKIQRTERGDSAVYLCASSLTEDRGTEAFFGQGTRLTVV.

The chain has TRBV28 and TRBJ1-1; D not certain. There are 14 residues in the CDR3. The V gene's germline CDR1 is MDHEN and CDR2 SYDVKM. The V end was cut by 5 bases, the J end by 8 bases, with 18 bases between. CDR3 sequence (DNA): TGTGCCAGCAGTCCTCTCCCTGGGCGATTCGAAGCTTTCTTT. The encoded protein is CASSPLPGRFEAFF.

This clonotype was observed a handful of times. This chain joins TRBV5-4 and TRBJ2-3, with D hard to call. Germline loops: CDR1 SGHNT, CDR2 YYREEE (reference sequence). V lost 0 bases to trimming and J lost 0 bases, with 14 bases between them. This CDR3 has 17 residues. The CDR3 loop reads CASSLARTMTSTDTQYF. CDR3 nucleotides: TGTGCCAGCAGCTTGGCAAGGACCATGACGAGCACAGATACGCAGTATTTT.

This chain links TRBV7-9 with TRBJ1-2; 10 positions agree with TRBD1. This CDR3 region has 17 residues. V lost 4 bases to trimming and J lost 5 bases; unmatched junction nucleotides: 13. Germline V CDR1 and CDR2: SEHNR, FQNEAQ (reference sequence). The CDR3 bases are TGTGCCAGCAGCTCTACTGAGGGGGACAGGGGACCGTATGGCTACACCTTC. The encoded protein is CASSSTEGDRGPYGYTF.

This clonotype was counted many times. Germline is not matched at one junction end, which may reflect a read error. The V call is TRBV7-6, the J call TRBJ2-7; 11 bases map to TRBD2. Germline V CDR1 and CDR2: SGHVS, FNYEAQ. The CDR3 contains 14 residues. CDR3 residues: CASSIAGGLYEQYF. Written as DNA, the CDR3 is TGTGCCAGCAGCATAGCGGGGGGGCTCTACGAGCAGTACTTC.

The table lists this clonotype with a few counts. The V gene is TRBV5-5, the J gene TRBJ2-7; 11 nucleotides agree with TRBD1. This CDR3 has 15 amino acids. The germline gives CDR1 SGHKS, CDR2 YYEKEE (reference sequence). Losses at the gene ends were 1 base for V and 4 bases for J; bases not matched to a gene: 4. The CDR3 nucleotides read TGTGCCAGCAGCTTGACGGGACAGGGGGAGTACGAGCAGTACGTC. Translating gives CASSLTGQGEYEQYV.

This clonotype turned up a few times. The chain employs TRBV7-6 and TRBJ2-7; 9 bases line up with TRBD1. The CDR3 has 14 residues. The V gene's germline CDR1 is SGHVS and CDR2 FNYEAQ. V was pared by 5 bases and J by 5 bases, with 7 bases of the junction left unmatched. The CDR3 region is CASSLKGQGNEQYF. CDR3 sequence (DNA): TGTGCCAGCAGCCTCAAAGGACAGGGGAACGAGCAGTACTTC.

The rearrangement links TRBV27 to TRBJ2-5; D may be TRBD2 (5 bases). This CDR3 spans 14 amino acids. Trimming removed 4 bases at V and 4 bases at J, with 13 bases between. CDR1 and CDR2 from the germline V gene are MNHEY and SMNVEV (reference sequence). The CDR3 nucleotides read TGTGCCAGCAGTTCCTATGAGAGCGGAGAGACCCAGTACTTC. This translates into CASSSYESGETQYF.

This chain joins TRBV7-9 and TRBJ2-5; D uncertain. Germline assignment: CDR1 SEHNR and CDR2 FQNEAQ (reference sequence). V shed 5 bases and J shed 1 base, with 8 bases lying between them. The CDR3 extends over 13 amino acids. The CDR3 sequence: CASSPPSQETQYF. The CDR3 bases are TGTGCCAGCAGCCCACCCAGCCAAGAGACCCAGTACTTC. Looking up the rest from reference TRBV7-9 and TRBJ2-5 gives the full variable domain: DTGVSQNPRHKITKRGQNVTFRCDPISEHNRLYWYRQTLGQGPEFLTYFQNEAQLEKSRLLSDRFSAERPKGSFSTLEIQRTEQGDSAMYLCASSPPSQETQYFGPGTRLLVL.

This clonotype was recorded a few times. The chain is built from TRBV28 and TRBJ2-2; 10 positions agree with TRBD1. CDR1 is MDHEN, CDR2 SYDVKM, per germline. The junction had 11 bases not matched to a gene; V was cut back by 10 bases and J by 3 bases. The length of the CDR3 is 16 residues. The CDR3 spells CATFPRQGAHTGELFF. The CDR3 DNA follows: TGTGCCACATTCCCCCGACAGGGGGCGCACACCGGGGAGCTGTTTTTT.

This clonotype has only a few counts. The CDR3 sequence is CASSIGQGLNQPQHF. In DNA, the CDR3 is TGTGCCAGCAGCATTGGACAGGGCCTTAATCAGCCCCAGCATTTT. The V gene is TRBV19, the J gene TRBJ1-5, with TRBD1 identical over 8 bases. Trimming took 9 bases from V and 4 from J; bases not matched to a gene: 11. The CDR3 runs 15 residues. Germline V lookup: CDR1 LNHDA, CDR2 SQIVND (reference sequence).